These 4 T cell receptor beta chains were sequenced from one sample in a study of tumor-infiltrating lymphocytes in oesophageal squamous cell carcinoma. MiXCR, applied by TCRdb to the PCR reads, yields one record per CDR3 protein. The sample has about 22,000 distinct CDR3 sequences; under 45% are singletons. What was sequenced was esophageal tumor tissue. These receptors all stem from a male donor with esophageal squamous cell carcinoma.

By proportion, this clonotype is medium-sized. The CDR3 region has the DNA TGTGCCAGCAGCCGGACAGGGGGAATCAATCAGCCCCAGCATTTT. It yields the protein CASSRTGGINQPQHF. J is TRBJ1-5 and V is TRBV7-2, with 10 bases that match TRBD1. The CDR3 contains 15 residues. After removal of 5 bases from V and 3 bases from J, the junction contained 4 bases not matched to a gene. Germline-derived CDR1 and CDR2 are SGHTA and FQGNSA.

The rearrangement uses TRBV7-2 and TRBJ2-6, with D possibly TRBD1 on 5 matching bases. Trimming removed 2 bases from V and 2 bases from J, with 10 bases in between. This CDR3 spans 16 amino acids. The V gene's germline CDR1 is SGHTA and CDR2 FQGNSA. The CDR3 here is CASSLQGLTGANVLTF. The CDR3 nucleotides read TGTGCCAGCAGCTTACAGGGCCTCACTGGGGCCAACGTCCTGACTTTC.

The sample holds many counts of this clonotype. V and J are TRBV28 and TRBJ1-2; 7 bases fit TRBD1. The CDR3 has 13 amino acids. Unmatched junction bases numbered 6, after V lost 3 bases and J lost 8 bases. Per the germline V gene, CDR1 is MDHEN and CDR2 is SYDVKM. For the CDR3, the DNA is TGTGCCAGCAGTTTGCAGGGGGTGGGAGGCTACACCTTC. It encodes CASSLQGVGGYTF.

V usage is TRBV18 and J usage is TRBJ2-7; D is perhaps TRBD1 (5 bases). Trimming pared 3 bases from V and 0 bases from J, leaving 12 bases between. The CDR3 sequence is 15 residues long. Germline CDR1 reads KGHSH; CDR2 reads LQKENI. In DNA form, the CDR3 reads TGTGCCAGCTCACCGGCTCCGCAGGGCTCCTACGAGCAGTACTTC. This encodes CASSPAPQGSYEQYF.